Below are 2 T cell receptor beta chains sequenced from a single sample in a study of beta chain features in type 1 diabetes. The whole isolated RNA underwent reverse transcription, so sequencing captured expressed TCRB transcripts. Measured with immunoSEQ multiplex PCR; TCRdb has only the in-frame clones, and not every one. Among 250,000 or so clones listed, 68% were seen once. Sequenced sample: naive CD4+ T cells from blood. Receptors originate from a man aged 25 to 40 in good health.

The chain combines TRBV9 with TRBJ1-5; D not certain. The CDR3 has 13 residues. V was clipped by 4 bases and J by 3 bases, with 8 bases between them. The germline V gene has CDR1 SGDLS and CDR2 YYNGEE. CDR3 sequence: CASSLPDNQPQHF. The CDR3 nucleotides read TGTGCCAGCAGCCTTCCGGACAATCAGCCCCAGCATTTT.

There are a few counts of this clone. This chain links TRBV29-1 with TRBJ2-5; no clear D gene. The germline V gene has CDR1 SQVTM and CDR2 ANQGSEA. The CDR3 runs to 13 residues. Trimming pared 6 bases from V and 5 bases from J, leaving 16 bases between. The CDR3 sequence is CSVRKLQSETQYF. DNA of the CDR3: TGCAGCGTACGCAAGCTACAGTCCGAGACCCAGTACTTC.